What follows are 13 T cell receptor beta chains derived from one specimen sequenced in a study of cytomegalovirus exposure and HLA in healthy donors. Clones were sequenced by immunoSEQ multiplex PCR, and TCRdb holds only the in-frame ones, with some missing. The sample lists 70,000 to 75,000 clones; just under 95% were seen once. The sequencing input was PBMCs. Source of these receptors: a young woman in good health and CMV-seropositive.

This clone has just one count. V gene TRBV27 combines with J gene TRBJ1-1, with 8 bases lining up with TRBD1. The V gene end was trimmed by 9 bases and the J gene end by 4 bases; junction bases not matched to a gene: 13. The V gene's germline CDR1 is MNHEY and CDR2 SMNVEV (reference sequence). This CDR3 has 15 amino acids. The chain's CDR3 is CASFDRQGRGTEAFF. The CDR3 DNA is TGTGCCAGTTTTGATAGACAGGGGCGGGGCACTGAAGCTTTCTTT.

CDR3: CAWTPTPYGYTF. In nucleotides, the CDR3 is TGTGCCTGGACTCCGACACCCTATGGCTACACCTTC. The rearrangement uses TRBV30 and TRBJ1-2, with unresolved D. V lost 4 bases and J lost 4, with 10 bases in between. There are 12 residues in the CDR3. Per germline, CDR1 GTSNPN and CDR2 SVGIG (reference sequence). The full variable domain, in which reference TRBV30 and TRBJ1-2 provide the parts outside the CDR3, is SQTIHQWPATLVQPVGSPLSLECTVEGTSNPNLYWYRQAAGRGLQLLFYSVGIGQISSEVPQNLSASRPQDRQFILSSKKLLLSDSGFYLCAWTPTPYGYTFGSGTRLTVV.

This chain connects TRBV9 to TRBJ1-1; weak D call: TRBD1 (5 bases). This CDR3 is 14 amino acids long. Germline V lookup: CDR1 SGDLS, CDR2 YYNGEE. The ends were cut back, 0 bases at V and 5 bases at J, with 11 bases in the middle. The CDR3 DNA follows: TGTGCCAGCAGCGTAGGCAGGGTAAGAACTGAAGCTTTCTTT. Its translation is CASSVGRVRTEAFF. Full variable domain (remainder filled in from reference TRBV9 and TRBJ1-1): DSGVTQTPKHLITATGQRVTLRCSPRSGDLSVYWYQQSLDQGLQFLIQYYNGEERAKGNILERFSAQQFPDLHSELNLSSLELGDSALYFCASSVGRVRTEAFFGQGTRLTVV.

This chain connects TRBV28 to TRBJ2-7; TRBD1 is a possible D gene (6 bases). Per the germline V gene, CDR1 is MDHEN and CDR2 is SYDVKM. This CDR3 spans 14 amino acids. The germline V and J ends were trimmed by 6 bases and 3 bases, with 15 bases remaining between them. In nucleotides, the CDR3 is TGTGCCAGCAGCGCCGGACAGATTTTCTACGAGCAGTACTTC. Translated, it gives CASSAGQIFYEQYF. Filled out from reference TRBV28 and TRBJ2-7, the complete variable domain reads DVKVTQSSRYLVKRTGEKVFLECVQDMDHENMFWYRQDPGLGLRLIYFSYDVKMKEKGDIPEGYSVSREKKERFSLILESASTNQTSMYLCASSAGQIFYEQYFGPGTRLTVT.

The rearrangement links TRBV29-1 to TRBJ2-7; 10 positions agree with TRBD1. The length of the CDR3 is 13 residues. Germline loops: CDR1 SQVTM, CDR2 ANQGSEA. V was pared by 2 bases and J by 9 bases, with 7 bases of the junction left unmatched. Written as DNA, the CDR3 is TGCAGCGTTGAAAGGGGACAGGGGATAGGGCAGTACTTC. Its translation: CSVERGQGIGQYF.

The chain links TRBV19 to TRBJ2-2, with 7 bases lining up with TRBD1. The CDR3 covers 14 residues. J was trimmed by 0 bases and V by 9 bases; bases with no gene match: 4. The V gene's germline CDR1 is LNHDA and CDR2 SQIVND (reference sequence). The CDR3 sequence is CASRDRTNTGELFF. In DNA, the CDR3 is TGTGCCAGCAGGGACAGAACGAACACCGGGGAGCTGTTTTTT. The variable domain in full, with the rest retrieved from reference TRBV19 and TRBJ2-2, is DGGITQSPKYLFRKEGQNVTLSCEQNLNHDAMYWYRQDPGQGLRLIYYSQIVNDFQKGDIAEGYSVSREKKESFPLTVTSAQKNPTAFYLCASRDRTNTGELFFGEGSRLTVL.

The chain couples TRBV19 to TRBJ2-5; maybe TRBD1 (5 bases). The CDR3 spans 15 residues. V dropped 2 bases and J dropped 1 base, with 11 bases sitting between them. From germline, CDR1 is LNHDA and CDR2 SQIVND (reference sequence). In DNA, the CDR3 is TGTGCCAGTAGTATACCTGGCCAGGGCCAAGAGACCCAGTACTTC. It is translated as CASSIPGQGQETQYF.

V usage is TRBV7-8 and J usage is TRBJ1-5; 8 nucleotides line up with TRBD1. J gave up 0 bases and V 5 bases, and 9 bases lay outside the gene matches. From germline, CDR1 is SGHVS and CDR2 FQNEAQ. The CDR3 sequence is 17 residues long. This chain's CDR3 is CASSHRRDRLSNQPQHF. CDR3 in DNA: TGTGCCAGCAGCCACCGCCGGGACAGGCTTAGCAATCAGCCCCAGCATTTT.

This sequence joins TRBV28 and TRBJ2-7; 12 bases are a match to TRBD2. Trimming took 5 bases from V and 0 from J; bases not matched to a gene: 11. CDR1 MDHEN and CDR2 SYDVKM come from the germline V gene. The CDR3 sequence is 18 residues long. CDR3 amino acids: CASSLSPSGRESSYEQYF. The CDR3 nucleotides are TGTGCCAGCAGTCTAAGCCCTAGCGGGAGGGAGAGCTCCTACGAGCAGTACTTC.

The V and J genes are TRBV5-1 and TRBJ2-3, with TRBD1 identical over 8 bases. V lost 4 bases to trimming and J lost 2 bases; unmatched junction nucleotides: 9. Germline assignment: CDR1 SGHRS and CDR2 YFSETQ. The CDR3 loop spans 16 amino acids. CDR3 in DNA: TGCGCCAGCAGCCCTGGGGGCAGGGGGCTCACAGATACGCAGTATTTT. Residues: CASSPGGRGLTDTQYF.

The CDR3 DNA is TGTGCCAGCAGCTCCTCACCCGGGACTAGTGAGGCCTACGAGCAGTACTTC. Translation gives CASSSSPGTSEAYEQYF. The chain has TRBV11-2 and TRBJ2-7; 8 nucleotides agree with TRBD2. CDR3 length: 17 residues. Germline assignment: CDR1 SGHAT and CDR2 FQNNGV. V shed 4 bases, J shed 2 bases, and the junction held 13 bases outside the gene matches.

The chain employs TRBV29-1 and TRBJ1-1; D may be TRBD1 (5 bases). V lost 2 bases, J lost 4 bases, and 8 bases lay in between. Germline values: CDR1 SQVTM, CDR2 ANQGSEA. There are 12 residues in the CDR3. The CDR3 nucleotides are TGCAGCGTTGAACAGGGCAGCACTGAAGCTTTCTTT. Protein: CSVEQGSTEAFF.

The V call is TRBV28, the J call TRBJ2-1; 7 positions agree with TRBD1. J gave up 15 bases and V 8 bases, and 22 bases lay outside the gene matches. The CDR3 loop spans 15 amino acids. In germline, CDR1 is MDHEN, CDR2 SYDVKM. Here the CDR3 DNA reads TGTGCCAGCGCATCGACCGGGACAGCTTCTATGAGCCGGTTCTTC. Amino acids: CASASTGTASMSRFF.